This T cell receptor beta chain was recorded in a study of control samples from healthy donors and cancer patients. Only in-frame clones appear in the TCRdb table, and some are missing; sequencing was by immunoSEQ multiplex PCR. The table records 95,000 to 100,000 clones, around 88% of them present only once. This CDR3 region has 15 residues. CDR1 is GTSNPN and CDR2 is SVGIG in the germline V gene (reference sequence). Trimming at V came to 1 base and at J to 6 bases, leaving 4 bases not matched to a gene. The clonotype was recovered from a man younger than 45 in good health. The chain recombines TRBV30 with TRBJ2-2, with 11 bases identical to TRBD2. Material: blood. The CDR3 sequence: CAWSGPGLAAGELFF. CDR3 sequence (DNA): TGTGCCTGGAGTGGTCCGGGACTAGCGGCCGGGGAGCTGTTTTTT.